This T cell receptor beta chain was profiled in a study of blood T cell repertoires in COVID-19. Enrollment of patients from Seattle took place during active infection, with longitudinal follow-up. The V gene lost 2 bases and the J gene lost 2 bases, with 9 bases spanning the gap. The CDR3 is made up of 14 amino acids. Looked up from germline, CDR1 is LGHDT and CDR2 is YNNKEL (reference sequence). TCRdb's table, derived via immunoSEQ multiplex PCR, lists solely in-frame clones and lacks some. The sample lists 300,000 or so clones, approximately 89% occurring once. The sequenced material came from peripheral blood. The chain recombines TRBV3-1 (or the pseudogene TRBV3-2) with TRBJ1-1; perhaps TRBD1 as D (6 bases). This receptor was obtained from a woman aged 25 to 39 with COVID-19, enrolled during active disease. CDR3 in DNA: TGTGCCAGCAGCCAACCGGGACATAACACTGAAGCTTTCTTT. It specifies CASSQPGHNTEAFF.